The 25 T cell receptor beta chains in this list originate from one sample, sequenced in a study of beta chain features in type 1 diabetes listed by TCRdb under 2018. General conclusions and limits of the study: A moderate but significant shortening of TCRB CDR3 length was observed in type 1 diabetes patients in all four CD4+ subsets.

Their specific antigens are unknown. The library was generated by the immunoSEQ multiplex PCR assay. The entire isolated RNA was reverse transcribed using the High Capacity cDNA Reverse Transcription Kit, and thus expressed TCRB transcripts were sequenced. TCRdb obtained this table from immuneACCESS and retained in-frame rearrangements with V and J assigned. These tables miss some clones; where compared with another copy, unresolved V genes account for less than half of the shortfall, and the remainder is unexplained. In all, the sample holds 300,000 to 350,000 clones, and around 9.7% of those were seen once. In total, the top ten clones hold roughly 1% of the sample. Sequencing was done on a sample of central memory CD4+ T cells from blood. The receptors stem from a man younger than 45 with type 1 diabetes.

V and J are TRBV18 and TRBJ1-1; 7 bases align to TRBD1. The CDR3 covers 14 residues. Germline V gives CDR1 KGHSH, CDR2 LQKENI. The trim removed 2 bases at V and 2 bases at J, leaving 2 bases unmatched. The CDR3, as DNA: TGTGCCAGCTCACCAAACAGGGGAAACACTGAAGCTTTCTTT. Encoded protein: CASSPNRGNTEAFF.

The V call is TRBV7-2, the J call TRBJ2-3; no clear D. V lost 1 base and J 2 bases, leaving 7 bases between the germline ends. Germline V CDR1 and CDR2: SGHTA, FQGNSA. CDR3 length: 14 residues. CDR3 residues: CASSLVAATDTQYF. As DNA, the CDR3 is TGTGCCAGCAGCTTAGTGGCTGCCACAGATACGCAGTATTTT.

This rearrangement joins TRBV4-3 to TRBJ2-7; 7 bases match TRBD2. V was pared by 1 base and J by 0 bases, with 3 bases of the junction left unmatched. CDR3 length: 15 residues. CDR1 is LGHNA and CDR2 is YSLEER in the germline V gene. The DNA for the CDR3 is TGCGCCAGCAGCCAAGCTGGCGGGAGCTCCTACGAGCAGTACTTC. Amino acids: CASSQAGGSSYEQYF.

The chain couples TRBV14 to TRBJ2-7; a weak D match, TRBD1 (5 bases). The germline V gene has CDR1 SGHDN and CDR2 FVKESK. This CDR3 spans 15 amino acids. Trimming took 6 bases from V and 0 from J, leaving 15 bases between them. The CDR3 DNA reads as TGTGCCAGCAGACAATCCCCGACAGACTCCTACGAGCAGTACTTC. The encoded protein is CASRQSPTDSYEQYF.

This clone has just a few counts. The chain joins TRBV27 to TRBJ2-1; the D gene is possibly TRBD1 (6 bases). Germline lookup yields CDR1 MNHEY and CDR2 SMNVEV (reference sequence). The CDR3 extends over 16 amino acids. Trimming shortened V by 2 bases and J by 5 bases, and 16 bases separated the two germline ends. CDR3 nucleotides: TGTGCCAGCAGTTTAACGCTGATGGACAGAAACAATGAGCAGTTCTTC. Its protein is CASSLTLMDRNNEQFF.

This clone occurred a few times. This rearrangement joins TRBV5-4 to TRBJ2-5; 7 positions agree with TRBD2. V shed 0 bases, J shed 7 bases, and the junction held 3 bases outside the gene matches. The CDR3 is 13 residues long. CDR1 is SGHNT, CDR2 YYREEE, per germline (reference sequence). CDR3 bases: TGTGCCAGCAGCTTGGCCGGCGGGGGGACCCAGTACTTC. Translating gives CASSLAGGGTQYF.

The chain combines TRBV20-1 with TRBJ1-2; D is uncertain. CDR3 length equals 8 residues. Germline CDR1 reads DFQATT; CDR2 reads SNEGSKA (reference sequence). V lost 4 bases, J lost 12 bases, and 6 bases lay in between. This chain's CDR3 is CSANGNTF. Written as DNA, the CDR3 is TGCAGTGCTAACGGAAACACCTTC.

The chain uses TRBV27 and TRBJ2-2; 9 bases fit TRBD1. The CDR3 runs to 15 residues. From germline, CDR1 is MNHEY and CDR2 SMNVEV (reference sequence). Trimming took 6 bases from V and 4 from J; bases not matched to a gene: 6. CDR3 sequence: CASRRQGEGTGELFF. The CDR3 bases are TGTGCCAGCAGAAGACAGGGGGAAGGCACCGGGGAGCTGTTTTTT.

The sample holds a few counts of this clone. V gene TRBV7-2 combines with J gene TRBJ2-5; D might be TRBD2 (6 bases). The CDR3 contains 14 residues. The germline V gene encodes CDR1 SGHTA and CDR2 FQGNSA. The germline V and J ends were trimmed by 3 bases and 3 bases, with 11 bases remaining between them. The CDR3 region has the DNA TGTGCCAGCAGCTTTGGGGGGTCAAAAGAGACCCAGTACTTC. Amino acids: CASSFGGSKETQYF.

CDR3 protein: CASSEQDRGKLFF. The CDR3 coding sequence is TGTGCCAGCAGCGAACAGGACAGGGGGAAACTGTTTTTT. The rearrangement links TRBV11-2 to TRBJ1-4, with 10 bases identical to TRBD1. The CDR3 is made up of 13 amino acids. Per the germline V gene, CDR1 is SGHAT and CDR2 is FQNNGV. Unmatched junction bases numbered 5, after V lost 5 bases and J lost 11 bases. Looking up the rest from reference TRBV11-2 and TRBJ1-4 gives the full variable domain: EAGVAQSPRYKIIEKRQSVAFWCNPISGHATLYWYQQILGQGPKLLIQFQNNGVVDDSQLPKDRFSAERLKGVDSTLKIQPAKLEDSAVYLCASSEQDRGKLFFGSGTQLSVL.

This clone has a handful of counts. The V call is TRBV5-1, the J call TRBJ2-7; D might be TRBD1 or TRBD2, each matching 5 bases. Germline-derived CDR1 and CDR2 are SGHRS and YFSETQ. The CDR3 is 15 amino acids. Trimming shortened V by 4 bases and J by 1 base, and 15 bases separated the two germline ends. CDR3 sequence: CASSPGTDPSYEQYF. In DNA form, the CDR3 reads TGCGCCAGCAGCCCCGGGACCGATCCTTCCTACGAGCAGTACTTC.

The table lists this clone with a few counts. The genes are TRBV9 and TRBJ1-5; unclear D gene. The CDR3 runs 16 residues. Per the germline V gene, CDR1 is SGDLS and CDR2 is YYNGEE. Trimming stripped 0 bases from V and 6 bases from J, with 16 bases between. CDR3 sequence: CASSVGDSGLGQPQHF. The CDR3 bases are TGTGCCAGCAGCGTAGGGGATTCAGGTTTGGGTCAGCCCCAGCATTTT. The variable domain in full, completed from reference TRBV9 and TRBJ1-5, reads DSGVTQTPKHLITATGQRVTLRCSPRSGDLSVYWYQQSLDQGLQFLIQYYNGEERAKGNILERFSAQQFPDLHSELNLSSLELGDSALYFCASSVGDSGLGQPQHFGDGTRLSIL.

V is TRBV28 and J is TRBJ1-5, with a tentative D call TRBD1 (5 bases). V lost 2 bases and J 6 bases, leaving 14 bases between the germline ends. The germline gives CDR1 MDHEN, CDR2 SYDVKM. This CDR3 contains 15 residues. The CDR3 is CASSLRGVRGQPQHF. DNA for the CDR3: TGTGCCAGCAGTTTACGGGGCGTGCGGGGTCAGCCCCAGCATTTT. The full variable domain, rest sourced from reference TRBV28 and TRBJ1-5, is DVKVTQSSRYLVKRTGEKVFLECVQDMDHENMFWYRQDPGLGLRLIYFSYDVKMKEKGDIPEGYSVSREKKERFSLILESASTNQTSMYLCASSLRGVRGQPQHFGDGTRLSIL.

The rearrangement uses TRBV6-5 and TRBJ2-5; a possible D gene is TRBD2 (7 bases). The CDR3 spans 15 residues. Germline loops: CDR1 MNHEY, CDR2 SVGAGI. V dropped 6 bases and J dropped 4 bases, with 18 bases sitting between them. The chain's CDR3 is CASRDTGRDTETQYF. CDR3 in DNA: TGTGCCAGCAGGGATACAGGGAGGGACACAGAGACCCAGTACTTC.

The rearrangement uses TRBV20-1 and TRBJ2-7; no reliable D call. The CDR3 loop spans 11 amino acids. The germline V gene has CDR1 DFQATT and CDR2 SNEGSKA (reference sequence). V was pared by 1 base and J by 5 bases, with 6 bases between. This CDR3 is CSARGQNEQYF. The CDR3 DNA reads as TGCAGTGCTAGAGGGCAAAACGAGCAGTACTTC.

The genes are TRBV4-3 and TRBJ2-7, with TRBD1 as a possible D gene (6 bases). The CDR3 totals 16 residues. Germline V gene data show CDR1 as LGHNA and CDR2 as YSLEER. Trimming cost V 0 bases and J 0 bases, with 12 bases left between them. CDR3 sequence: CASSQDPQGSSYEQYF. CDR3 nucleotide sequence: TGCGCCAGCAGCCAAGATCCCCAGGGGAGCTCCTACGAGCAGTACTTC.

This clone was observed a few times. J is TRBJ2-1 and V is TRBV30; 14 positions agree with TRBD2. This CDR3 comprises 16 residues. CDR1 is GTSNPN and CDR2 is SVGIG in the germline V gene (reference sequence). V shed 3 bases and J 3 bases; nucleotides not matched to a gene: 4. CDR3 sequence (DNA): TGTGCCTGGAGCAAGGGGACTAGCGGGAGCTACAATGAGCAGTTCTTC. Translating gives CAWSKGTSGSYNEQFF.

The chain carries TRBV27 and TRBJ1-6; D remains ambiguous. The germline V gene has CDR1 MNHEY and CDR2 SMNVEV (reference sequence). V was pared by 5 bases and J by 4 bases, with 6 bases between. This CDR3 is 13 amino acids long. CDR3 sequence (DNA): TGTGCCAGCAGTCCGCTTTATAATTCACCCCTCCACTTT. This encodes CASSPLYNSPLHF.

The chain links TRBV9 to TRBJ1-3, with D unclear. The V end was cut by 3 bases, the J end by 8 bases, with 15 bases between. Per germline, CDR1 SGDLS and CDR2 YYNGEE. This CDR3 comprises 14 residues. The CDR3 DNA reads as TGTGCCAGCAGCGCGGACCTATTTGCGGACACCATATATTTT. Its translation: CASSADLFADTIYF.

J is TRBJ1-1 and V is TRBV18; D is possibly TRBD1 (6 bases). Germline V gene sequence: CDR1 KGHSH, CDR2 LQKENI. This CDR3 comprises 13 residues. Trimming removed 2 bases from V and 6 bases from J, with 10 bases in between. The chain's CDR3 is CASSPVRGAEAFF. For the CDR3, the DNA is TGTGCCAGCTCACCAGTAAGGGGGGCTGAAGCTTTCTTT.

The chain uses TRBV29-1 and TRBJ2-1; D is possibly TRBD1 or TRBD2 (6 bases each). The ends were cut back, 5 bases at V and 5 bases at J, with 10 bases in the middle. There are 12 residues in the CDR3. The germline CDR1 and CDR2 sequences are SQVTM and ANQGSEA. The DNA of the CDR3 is TGCAGCGTTTATCGGGGGCACAATGAGCAGTTCTTC. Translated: CSVYRGHNEQFF.

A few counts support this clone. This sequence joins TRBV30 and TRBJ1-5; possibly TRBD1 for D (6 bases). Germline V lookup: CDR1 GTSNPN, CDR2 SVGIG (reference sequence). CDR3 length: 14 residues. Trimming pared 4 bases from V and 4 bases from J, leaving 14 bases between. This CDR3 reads CAWTPRGTNQPQHF. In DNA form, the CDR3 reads TGTGCCTGGACCCCGAGGGGGACAAATCAGCCCCAGCATTTT.

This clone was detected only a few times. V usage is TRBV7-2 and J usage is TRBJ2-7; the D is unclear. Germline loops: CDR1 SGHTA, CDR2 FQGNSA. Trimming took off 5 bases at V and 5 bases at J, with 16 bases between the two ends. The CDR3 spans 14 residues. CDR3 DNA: TGTGCCAGCAGCGAGCGCCGAAATAAGGACGAGCAGTACTTC. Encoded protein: CASSERRNKDEQYF.

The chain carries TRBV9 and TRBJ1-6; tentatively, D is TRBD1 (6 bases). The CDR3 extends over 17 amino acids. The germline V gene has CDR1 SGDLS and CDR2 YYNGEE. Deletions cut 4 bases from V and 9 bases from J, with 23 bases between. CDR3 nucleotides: TGTGCCAGCAGCCCCACGGACAGTTCTGGCAGGGGTTCACCCCTCCACTTT. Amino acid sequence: CASSPTDSSGRGSPLHF.

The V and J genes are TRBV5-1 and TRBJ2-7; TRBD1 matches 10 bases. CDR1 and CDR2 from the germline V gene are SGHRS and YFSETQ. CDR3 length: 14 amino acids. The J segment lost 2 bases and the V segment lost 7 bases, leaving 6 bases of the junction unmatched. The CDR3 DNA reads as TGCGCCAGCGGGACAGGGGATTTCCCCTACGAGCAGTACTTC. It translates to CASGTGDFPYEQYF.